Listed below are T cell receptor beta chains from one sample, sequenced in a study of shared clonotypes between healthy human individuals. Only in-frame clones appear in the TCRdb table, and some are missing; sequencing was by immunoSEQ multiplex PCR. The sample holds about 640,000 clones; around 72% are singletons and the top ten take about 2%. Sequencing used memory CD4+ T cells sorted from blood. These receptor sequences come from a young woman in good health. Each CDR3 is given with its conserved first and last residue. A D gene is named only where the DNA matches it firmly. Size is stated for part of the rows, as once, few or many counts, or as a class when the clone is expanded.

TRBJ1-5	.	TRBD1	TRBV28	TGTGCCAGCAGTTTATTAGGGACAGCTACTCAGCCCCAGCATTTT	CASSLLGTATQPQHF
TRBJ1-1	.	.	TRBV5-8	TGTGCCAGCAGCTCCCAGGACACATACACTGAAGCTTTCTTT	CASSSQDTYTEAFF
TRBJ1-2	.	.	TRBV28	TGTGCCAGCAGACCACTACGAACCGAGACTAACTATGGCTACACCTTC	CASRPLRTETNYGYTF
TRBJ1-2	.	TRBD1	TRBV30	TGTGCCTGGAGTACTACCGGGACAGGGAGTAGAGATGGCTACACCTTC	CAWSTTGTGSRDGYTF
TRBJ2-5	.	TRBD1	TRBV11-2	TGTGCCAGCAGCTTGACAGGGGAGACCCAGTACTTC	CASSLTGETQYF
TRBJ1-5	few	.	TRBV6-5	TGTGCCAGCCGAGACGGGGGCAACAATCAGCCCCAGCATTTT	CASRDGGNNQPQHF
TRBJ2-2	.	TRBD2	TRBV7-2	TGTGCCAGCAGCGCTAGCGGGGAGGTATACAGGGAGCTGTTTTTT	CASSASGEVYRELFF
TRBJ2-2	.	.	TRBV18	TGTGCCAGCTCAACGAGGACAAATCCTGGGGAGCTGTTTTTT	CASSTRTNPGELFF
TRBJ2-7	.	.	TRBV27	TGTGCCAGCAGTTTAAGGTCCCAATACGAGCAGTACTTC	CASSLRSQYEQYF
TRBJ2-7	once	TRBD2	TRBV4-1	TGCGCCAGCAGCCAAGGATCCACCGGGACTAGTCAACTGGGGCAGTACTTC	CASSQGSTGTSQLGQYF
TRBJ2-7	.	.	TRBV6-1	TGTGCCAGCAGTGTGGTCAGGGTGGGGGAGCAGTACTTC	CASSVVRVGEQYF
TRBJ1-3	.	.	TRBV18	TGTGCCAGCTCACCAGGGGACTATTCTGGAAACACCATATATTTT	CASSPGDYSGNTIYF
TRBJ2-7	.	TRBD2	TRBV15	TGTGCCACCAGCATAGCACGGGAGGGCTCCTACGAGCAGTACTTC	CATSIAREGSYEQYF
TRBJ2-2	.	.	TRBV27	TGTGCCAGCAGTTTCAGGCAGTCAACACCCGGGGAGCTGTTTTTT	CASSFRQSTPGELFF
TRBJ2-2	.	.	TRBV7-9	TGTGCCAGCAGCTCAGGGATCGACACCGGGGAGCTGTTTTTT	CASSSGIDTGELFF
TRBJ2-7	.	.	TRBV5-6	TGTGCCAGCAGCTGGAACGGGGCGGACCGCTCCTACGAGCAGTACTTC	CASSWNGADRSYEQYF